This T cell receptor (beta chain) was captured in a study of blood T cell repertoires in COVID-19. Overall study: COVID-19 samples from acute and convalescent phases originated in the United States, Italy and Spain. T cells, B-cell-depleted T cells, or PBMCs supplied cDNA or gDNA.

Germline loops: CDR1 LNHNV, CDR2 YYDKDF (reference sequence). This CDR3 is 15 amino acids long. V lost 3 bases to trimming and J lost 5 bases; unmatched junction nucleotides: 5. Study processing details: Estimated nucleated cell counts came from reference gene primer amplification. Repertoires were generated with immunoSEQ multiplex PCR, while TCRdb's copy carries only in-frame clones and drops some. V and J calls and clone size are given by that table; D and trimming were obtained from the DNA. The data show some 120,000 clones, roughly 71% seen once. The chain couples TRBV15 to TRBJ1-5; 9 positions match TRBD1. The TCR comes from an elderly man with acute or convalescent COVID-19. The sample was peripheral blood. This CDR3 is CATSSRTGAHQPQHF. For the CDR3, the DNA is TGTGCCACCAGCAGCAGGACAGGGGCGCATCAGCCCCAGCATTTT.